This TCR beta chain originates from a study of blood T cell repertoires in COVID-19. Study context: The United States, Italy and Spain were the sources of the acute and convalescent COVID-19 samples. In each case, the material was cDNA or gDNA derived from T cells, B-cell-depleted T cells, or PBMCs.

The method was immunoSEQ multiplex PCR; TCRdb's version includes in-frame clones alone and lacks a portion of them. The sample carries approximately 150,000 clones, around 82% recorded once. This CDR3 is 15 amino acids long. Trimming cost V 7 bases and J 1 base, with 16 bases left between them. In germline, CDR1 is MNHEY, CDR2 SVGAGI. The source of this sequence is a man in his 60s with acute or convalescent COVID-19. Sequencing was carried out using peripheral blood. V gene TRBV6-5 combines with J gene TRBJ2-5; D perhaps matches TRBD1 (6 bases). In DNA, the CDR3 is TGTGCCAGCACTACCAAATCAGGGGCCCAAGAGACCCAGTACTTC. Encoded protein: CASTTKSGAQETQYF.